The text below deals with one T cell receptor beta chain. Only a few counts were recorded for this clonotype. There is no known antigen for this receptor. No base quality information exists; no much larger clone differs at one position. The data belong to a study of T cells in Graves' hyperthyroidism and ophthalmopathy (dated by TCRdb to about 2019). Looking at the study overall: Peripheral blood samples were taken at initial diagnosis, before any treatment was given. After sampling, hyperthyroidism patients received methimazole starting at 30 mg daily, and ophthalmopathy patients received high-dose intravenous methylprednisolone. To identify TCR V-J signatures that set the groups apart, the researchers used a discovery cohort of 100 patients, made up of 43 with Graves' ophthalmopathy and some 56 with stable Graves' hyperthyroidism. Prospective prediction of ophthalmopathy was tested in an independent validation cohort consisting of 18 hyperthyroidism patients and some 17 patients who later progressed to ophthalmopathy. The 100 or so discovery patients were randomly split 7:3 into training and test sets. The paper describes TCR Vbeta CDR3 sequencing of 120 to 150 peripheral blood samples, made up of about 41 ophthalmopathy patients, 70 to 75 hyperthyroidism patients and roughly 17 progressor patients. Thyroid tissue and blood T-cell repertoires from six Graves' hyperthyroidism patients were also compared in the study. The paper's findings and limits, for the study overall: No statistical method was used to set the sample size in advance, and investigators knew the group allocation. Ophthalmopathy was separated from stable hyperthyroidism by a 13 V-J signature model, with just over 85% sensitivity and about 81% specificity obtained in cross-validation and 80%/75% obtained in testing. During validation, the model predicted progression to ophthalmopathy a median of about 6.5 months ahead of onset, with just under 71% sensitivity and almost 75% specificity. Blood samples also contained most of the expanded thyroid clonotypes (frequency above 0.001), which suggests that blood repertoires may reflect thyroid immune responses.

Amplification of TCR beta CDR3 regions was carried out from RNA transcripts. The first round of RT-PCR for the TCR CDR3 was performed with the HTBI primer set and the Qiagen OneStep RT-PCR kit. Libraries were constructed in a second round of multiplex PCR, after which size selection and purification were performed. The libraries were sequenced on an Illumina HiSeq2000 using paired-end 100 bp reads. As for the authors' bioinformatics: SOAPnuke was used to process the raw data, removing reads that contained adapters or uncalled bases, had a mean Phred below 15, or lacked an exact match to the constant primer or identifier. High-quality paired reads were merged with COPE v1.2.5, and unique nucleotide sequences were defined as clonotypes. MiTCR v1.1 was used to align the clonotypes against IMGT TRBV, TRBD and TRBJ reference segments. The analysis was restricted to V-J combinations with a frequency above 0.0001, which together covered just over 98% of the repertoires. A TCS score was defined as the ratio between F50 (clonal expansion) and ExV (chaos), using BLOSUM62-based TCRdist between CDR3 peptides within each V-J. Welch's t-statistics and random forest reduced some 510 V-J features to some 14, which were used in a naive Bayes classifier (R e1071). The raw public reads went through TCRdb reprocessing: fastp at Q25, MiXCR clone calling, in-frame beta chains kept. Every distinct CDR3 protein forms one entry, paired with its most common genes and DNA. TCRdb, not the original authors, processed these V and J calls. Recorded for this sample are some 530,000 distinct CDR3 sequences; around a fifth of them occurred a single time. The top ten hold around 50% of the sample.

V and J lose 1 base and 5 bases, and a span of 8 bases separates them. CDR3 length: 13 amino acids, cysteine to phenylalanine. Only the CDR3 DNA is retained, 39 bases long and in frame from the first base. CDR1 and CDR2 are drawn from the germline V gene: KGHSH, LQKENI. Ophthalmopathy patients had moderately to severely active disease, Clinical Activity Score of at least 3, NOSPECS grade of at least 4, and duration under 3 months. The study excluded patients with uncontrolled infections, other autoimmune diseases, pregnancy or lactation. Diagnoses relied on clinical symptoms, serum thyroxine and TRAb, thyroid ultrasound and orbital computed tomography. PBMCs were separated from around 9.1 ml of fresh peripheral blood using Ficoll-Paque density gradient centrifugation. Total RNA was extracted with Trizol reagent, and quality was checked on an Agilent 2100 Bioanalyzer.

Here the chain combines TRBV18 and TRBJ2-5; the D gene identity is not certain. Source material: blood. This TCR was recovered from a woman aged 70-85 years with Graves' ophthalmopathy. The nucleotide sequence is given as TGTGCCAGCTCACCACTCATGGGCGAGACCCAGTACTTC. Its coded protein is CASSPLMGETQYF. The CDR3, completed at both ends by the reference TRBV18 and TRBJ2-5 genes, gives the full variable domain NAGVMQNPRHLVRRRGQEARLRCSPMKGHSHVYWYRQLPEEGLKFMVYLQKENIIDESGMPKERFSAEFPKEGPSILRIQQVVRGDSAAYFCASSPLMGETQYFGPGTRLLVL.